This TCR beta chain was found in a study of blood T cell repertoires in COVID-19. The overall study: Spain, Italy and the United States supplied samples that represented acute and convalescent COVID-19. T cells, B-cell-depleted T cells, or PBMCs supplied cDNA or gDNA.

CDR3 length: 13 amino acids. The V gene's germline CDR1 is SGHNT and CDR2 YYREEE (reference sequence). V gave up 0 bases and J gave up 11 bases, with 14 bases separating them. Per the original methods: The assay estimated nucleated cells by amplifying reference gene primers. Method: immunoSEQ multiplex PCR; TCRdb's copy keeps in-frame clones and lacks some. V, J and clone size derive from that table, while D and trimming were established from the DNA sequence. The data hold around 400,000 clones, with 83% observed a single time. The count of this clone is one. Individuals aged roughly 18 to 95 years were recruited from 24 US areas.

The TCR was taken from a woman in her forties or fifties who had recovered from COVID-19. The V and J genes are TRBV5-4 and TRBJ1-1; D remains unclear. Material for sequencing was PBMCs or T cells enriched from blood (not recorded which). DNA for the CDR3: TGTGCCAGCAGCTTGGACCCCGGTAGCCCCGCTTTCTTT. Its protein is CASSLDPGSPAFF.